A selection of T cell receptor beta chains follows, all from one sample in a study of cytomegalovirus exposure and HLA in healthy donors. Measured with immunoSEQ multiplex PCR; TCRdb has only the in-frame clones, and not every one. The data show about 110,000 clones, with more than 65% seen just once and 0.65% to 0.85% held by the top ten. What was sequenced was PBMCs. These receptors were taken from a boy under 18 in good health and CMV-seronegative. Each CDR3 is given with its conserved first and last residue. The D gene is left open where the match is weak. Size is stated for part of the rows, as once, few or many counts, or as a class when the clone is expanded.

v_call: TRBV5-4
clone_size: once
j_call: TRBJ1-5
cdr3_length: 14
d_call: TRBD1
cdr3_nt: TGTGCCAGCAGCTTGGCAGGGGGTAATCAGCCCCAGCATTTT
cdr3_aa: CASSLAGGNQPQHF

v_call: TRBV18
clone_size: -
j_call: TRBJ1-1
cdr3_length: 14
d_call: -
cdr3_nt: TGTGCCAGCTCCCCGGACACCCCGGACACTGAAGCTTTCTTT
cdr3_aa: CASSPDTPDTEAFF

v_call: TRBV10-1
clone_size: -
j_call: TRBJ1-1
cdr3_length: 14
d_call: -
cdr3_nt: TGCGCCAGCAGTGAGGAGCCCTTGAACACTGAAGCTTTCTTT
cdr3_aa: CASSEEPLNTEAFF

v_call: TRBV14
clone_size: few
j_call: TRBJ2-3
cdr3_length: 15
d_call: TRBD2
cdr3_nt: TGTGCCAGCAGCCAATTACTAGCGGGGGCGCATACGCAGTATTTT
cdr3_aa: CASSQLLAGAHTQYF

v_call: TRBV29-1
clone_size: -
j_call: TRBJ2-3
cdr3_length: 13
d_call: TRBD2
cdr3_nt: TGCAGCGTTGAGGACCTAGCGGAAGATACGCAGTATTTT
cdr3_aa: CSVEDLAEDTQYF

v_call: TRBV5-1
clone_size: -
j_call: TRBJ2-1
cdr3_length: 15
d_call: -
cdr3_nt: TGCGCCAGCAGCTTAACAGGGACCGTAGGGAATGAGCAGTTCTTC
cdr3_aa: CASSLTGTVGNEQFF

v_call: TRBV6-6
clone_size: -
j_call: TRBJ1-1
cdr3_length: 15
d_call: TRBD1
cdr3_nt: TGTGCCAGCAGTTCCCGGGACAGGGAGATCGCTGAAGCTTTCTTT
cdr3_aa: CASSSRDREIAEAFF

v_call: TRBV2
clone_size: -
j_call: TRBJ1-2
cdr3_length: 16
d_call: -
cdr3_nt: TGTGCCAGCAGTGACCCGGGGGGGGCGCAGGTCTATGGCTACACCTTC
cdr3_aa: CASSDPGGAQVYGYTF

v_call: TRBV5-1
clone_size: -
j_call: TRBJ2-7
cdr3_length: 15
d_call: TRBD2
cdr3_nt: TGCGCCAGCAGCTTACCAGGCGGGGGCTCCTACGAGCAGTACTTC
cdr3_aa: CASSLPGGGSYEQYF

v_call: TRBV5-6
clone_size: -
j_call: TRBJ1-2
cdr3_length: 12
d_call: -
cdr3_nt: TGTGCCAGCACAAACGGGGGCTATGGCTACACCTTC
cdr3_aa: CASTNGGYGYTF

v_call: TRBV25-1
clone_size: -
j_call: TRBJ1-2
cdr3_length: 15
d_call: TRBD1
cdr3_nt: TGTGCCAGCTCGGGCATCGGACAGGCTAACTATGGCTACACCTTC
cdr3_aa: CASSGIGQANYGYTF

v_call: TRBV6-4
clone_size: -
j_call: TRBJ2-7
cdr3_length: 14
d_call: TRBD2
cdr3_nt: TGTGCCAGCAGTGACCTAGCGGGGGAAGGAGAGCAGTACTTC
cdr3_aa: CASSDLAGEGEQYF

v_call: TRBV7-8
clone_size: -
j_call: TRBJ1-5
cdr3_length: 18
d_call: TRBD1
cdr3_nt: TGTGCCAGCAGCCGAACCCACCGGGACAGCCAGGGCAATCAGCCCCAGCATTTT
cdr3_aa: CASSRTHRDSQGNQPQHF

v_call: TRBV7-9
clone_size: few
j_call: TRBJ2-5
cdr3_length: 14
d_call: -
cdr3_nt: TGTGCCAGCAGCACTAGGGGGTACCAAGAGACCCAGTACTTC
cdr3_aa: CASSTRGYQETQYF

v_call: TRBV28
clone_size: -
j_call: TRBJ2-1
cdr3_length: 16
d_call: -
cdr3_nt: TGTGCCAGCAGCCCCCCGGAGATAAGCTCCTACAATGAGCAGTTCTTC
cdr3_aa: CASSPPEISSYNEQFF

v_call: TRBV5-6
clone_size: -
j_call: TRBJ1-1
cdr3_length: 14
d_call: -
cdr3_nt: TGTGCCAGCAGCTCCGGTTGGTTGTACACTGAAGCTTTCTTT
cdr3_aa: CASSSGWLYTEAFF

v_call: TRBV7-9
clone_size: -
j_call: TRBJ1-5
cdr3_length: 18
d_call: TRBD1
cdr3_nt: TGTGCCAGCAGCACAGGGACAGGGATAAGAGGAGGCAATCAGCCCCAGCATTTT
cdr3_aa: CASSTGTGIRGGNQPQHF

v_call: TRBV14
clone_size: -
j_call: TRBJ1-2
cdr3_length: 15
d_call: -
cdr3_nt: TGTGCCAGCAGCCGCAACCGGGACAACCTTTATGGCTACACCTTC
cdr3_aa: CASSRNRDNLYGYTF

v_call: TRBV6-1
clone_size: -
j_call: TRBJ2-7
cdr3_length: 15
d_call: TRBD1
cdr3_nt: TGTGCCAGCAGTGATTCCGGGACAGGGCCCTACGAGCAGTACTTC
cdr3_aa: CASSDSGTGPYEQYF

v_call: TRBV13
clone_size: -
j_call: TRBJ2-7
cdr3_length: 16
d_call: TRBD2
cdr3_nt: TGTGCCAGCAGCCCTCTTGGTAGCGGGGGCTCCTACGAGCAGTACTTC
cdr3_aa: CASSPLGSGGSYEQYF

v_call: TRBV29-1
clone_size: -
j_call: TRBJ2-5
cdr3_length: 13
d_call: -
cdr3_nt: TGCAGCGTTGAAGGGACACTACAAGAGACCCAGTACTTC
cdr3_aa: CSVEGTLQETQYF

v_call: TRBV5-4
clone_size: -
j_call: TRBJ2-1
cdr3_length: 15
d_call: TRBD2
cdr3_nt: TGTGCCAGCAGTCACCTAGCGGGGGGGCGGGATGAGCAGTTCTTC
cdr3_aa: CASSHLAGGRDEQFF

v_call: TRBV15
clone_size: once
j_call: TRBJ2-7
cdr3_length: 13
d_call: TRBD1
cdr3_nt: TGTGCCACCAGCAGAGTCAGGGGGTACGAGCAGTACTTC
cdr3_aa: CATSRVRGYEQYF

v_call: TRBV7-9
clone_size: once
j_call: TRBJ2-5
cdr3_length: 16
d_call: -
cdr3_nt: TGTGCCAGCAGCTCTAGGGCGGGGACAGACCAAGAGACCCAGTACTTC
cdr3_aa: CASSSRAGTDQETQYF

v_call: TRBV5-6
clone_size: -
j_call: TRBJ2-1
cdr3_length: 16
d_call: -
cdr3_nt: TGTGCCAGCAGCTTGTTTTTTCCGGGAATAGGGAATGAGCAGTTCTTC
cdr3_aa: CASSLFFPGIGNEQFF

v_call: TRBV2
clone_size: -
j_call: TRBJ1-2
cdr3_length: 14
d_call: TRBD1
cdr3_nt: TGTGCCAGCACCCTGGACAGGGCGGGGTATGGCTACACCTTC
cdr3_aa: CASTLDRAGYGYTF

v_call: TRBV19
clone_size: few
j_call: TRBJ2-1
cdr3_length: 15
d_call: TRBD2
cdr3_nt: TGTGCCAGTAGTACCCGGACTAGCGGAATCAATGAGCAGTTCTTC
cdr3_aa: CASSTRTSGINEQFF

v_call: TRBV6-5
clone_size: -
j_call: TRBJ2-7
cdr3_length: 15
d_call: -
cdr3_nt: TGTGCCAGCAGTACACTTCTACAGGGATTCTACGAGCAGTACTTC
cdr3_aa: CASSTLLQGFYEQYF

v_call: TRBV5-6
clone_size: once
j_call: TRBJ2-7
cdr3_length: 15
d_call: TRBD1
cdr3_nt: TGTGCCAGCAGCCCCCGTGGACAGGGGATTAACGAGCAGTACTTC
cdr3_aa: CASSPRGQGINEQYF

v_call: TRBV6-1
clone_size: -
j_call: TRBJ1-2
cdr3_length: 16
d_call: TRBD1
cdr3_nt: TGTGCCAGCAGTGCGCACCGGGACAGGGGGTCCTATGGCTACACCTTC
cdr3_aa: CASSAHRDRGSYGYTF

v_call: TRBV7-6
clone_size: -
j_call: TRBJ2-7
cdr3_length: 15
d_call: TRBD2
cdr3_nt: TGTGCCAGCAGCCCTAGCGGGAGGGACACCTACGAGCAGTACTTC
cdr3_aa: CASSPSGRDTYEQYF

v_call: TRBV5-1
clone_size: -
j_call: TRBJ1-1
cdr3_length: 14
d_call: TRBD1
cdr3_nt: TGCGCCAGCAGCTTGGTCACAGGGGGCGCCGAAGCTTTCTTT
cdr3_aa: CASSLVTGGAEAFF

v_call: TRBV11-3
clone_size: few
j_call: TRBJ1-1
cdr3_length: 14
d_call: -
cdr3_nt: TGTGCCAGCAGCTTAAGCGGTTTTGACACTGAAGCTTTCTTT
cdr3_aa: CASSLSGFDTEAFF

v_call: TRBV6-5
clone_size: -
j_call: TRBJ1-2
cdr3_length: 12
d_call: -
cdr3_nt: TGTGCCAGCAGGGACGGGGTCGGCGCCTACACCTTC
cdr3_aa: CASRDGVGAYTF

v_call: TRBV4-3
clone_size: -
j_call: TRBJ1-4
cdr3_length: 17
d_call: -
cdr3_nt: TGCGCCAGCAGCCAAGATCGTCCCCTCTATAACCTCGAAAAACTGTTTTTT
cdr3_aa: CASSQDRPLYNLEKLFF

v_call: TRBV7-9
clone_size: -
j_call: TRBJ2-5
cdr3_length: 13
d_call: TRBD1
cdr3_nt: TGTGCCAGCAGCTACAGGGGCCAAGAGACCCAGTACTTC
cdr3_aa: CASSYRGQETQYF

v_call: TRBV28
clone_size: few
j_call: TRBJ2-7
cdr3_length: 14
d_call: -
cdr3_nt: TGTGCCAGCAGCTACCGGACTCCCTCGGGGGAGCAGTACTTC
cdr3_aa: CASSYRTPSGEQYF

v_call: TRBV28
clone_size: few
j_call: TRBJ1-1
cdr3_length: 15
d_call: -
cdr3_nt: TGTGCCAGCAGCCTCTCCATCTCAAGGGGCACTGAAGCTTTCTTT
cdr3_aa: CASSLSISRGTEAFF

v_call: TRBV5-4
clone_size: once
j_call: TRBJ2-7
cdr3_length: 12
d_call: TRBD2
cdr3_nt: TGTGCCAGCAGTTTGGGGGGGGACGAGCAGTACTTC
cdr3_aa: CASSLGGDEQYF

v_call: TRBV30
clone_size: -
j_call: TRBJ2-7
cdr3_length: 15
d_call: -
cdr3_nt: TGTGCCTGGAGGGCCGACTCCCTGAGCTCCTACGAGCAGTACTTC
cdr3_aa: CAWRADSLSSYEQYF

v_call: TRBV5-6
clone_size: -
j_call: TRBJ2-7
cdr3_length: 16
d_call: TRBD1
cdr3_nt: TGTGCCAGCAGCTTTTCACAGGGGGCTGGTAGGTACGAGCAGTACTTC
cdr3_aa: CASSFSQGAGRYEQYF

v_call: TRBV15
clone_size: -
j_call: TRBJ2-5
cdr3_length: 16
d_call: TRBD2
cdr3_nt: TGTGCCACCAGCAGACCGGGACTAGCGGGGAAAGAGACCCAGTACTTC
cdr3_aa: CATSRPGLAGKETQYF